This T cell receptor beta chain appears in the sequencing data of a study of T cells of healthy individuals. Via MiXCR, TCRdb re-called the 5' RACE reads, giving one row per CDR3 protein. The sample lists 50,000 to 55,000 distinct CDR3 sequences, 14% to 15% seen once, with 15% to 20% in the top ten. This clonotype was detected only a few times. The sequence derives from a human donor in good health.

The CDR3 DNA is TGTGCCAGCAGTGAACCGCCGGGAAGCAATCAGCCCCAGCATTTT. Protein sequence: CASSEPPGSNQPQHF. This sequence joins TRBV2 and TRBJ1-5; no reliable D call. Germline V CDR1 and CDR2: SNHLY, FYNNEI. The CDR3 length is 15 residues. V dropped 2 bases and J dropped 1 base, with 9 bases sitting between them.